These T cell receptor beta chains were read from a single sample in a study of memory CD4+ T cells and cytomegalovirus serostatus. The repertoire was sequenced with immunoSEQ multiplex PCR; TCRdb's copy has only in-frame clones and lacks some. The repertoire holds approximately 61,000 clones, 75% to 90% seen once, with around 0.9% in the top ten. The sequencing sample was made of memory CD4+ T cells from blood. The receptors come from an adult in good health and CMV-seronegative. Both conserved end residues are part of each CDR3. The D gene is left open where the match is weak. Rows may omit the clone size; those that give it use once, few, many or a size class.

v_call: TRBV6-6; d_call: TRBD2; j_call: TRBJ2-1; clone_size: medium-sized; cdr3_nt: TGTGCCAGCAGCCCCGGGATAGCGGGGGACGATGGTGAGCAGTTCTTC; cdr3_aa: CASSPGIAGDDGEQFF
v_call: TRBV7-2; d_call: NA; j_call: TRBJ1-5; clone_size: NA; cdr3_nt: TGTGCCAGCAGCTTGAGGGGAGGTAGTAATCAGCCCCAGCATTTT; cdr3_aa: CASSLRGGSNQPQHF
v_call: TRBV6-1; d_call: TRBD2; j_call: TRBJ2-3; clone_size: NA; cdr3_nt: TGTGCCAGCATGGGCGGGAGGGCCGGCACAGATACGCAGTATTTT; cdr3_aa: CASMGGRAGTDTQYF
v_call: TRBV7-2; d_call: NA; j_call: TRBJ1-2; clone_size: NA; cdr3_nt: TGTGCCAGCAGCTTAGATGACAGCTCTCCCTATGGCTACACCTTC; cdr3_aa: CASSLDDSSPYGYTF
v_call: TRBV7-9; d_call: TRBD2; j_call: TRBJ2-7; clone_size: NA; cdr3_nt: TGTGCCAGCAGCTTAACTAGCGGTTCAGGCTACGAGCAGTACTTC; cdr3_aa: CASSLTSGSGYEQYF
v_call: TRBV7-9; d_call: TRBD1; j_call: TRBJ1-2; clone_size: NA; cdr3_nt: TGTGCCAGCAGCTTAGGGACAGGGGGCTATGGCTACACCTTC; cdr3_aa: CASSLGTGGYGYTF
v_call: TRBV27; d_call: NA; j_call: TRBJ1-2; clone_size: NA; cdr3_nt: TGTGCCAGCAGTCCTTACTTCGGGGGAAACTATGGCTACACCTTC; cdr3_aa: CASSPYFGGNYGYTF
v_call: TRBV7-6; d_call: NA; j_call: TRBJ1-2; clone_size: few; cdr3_nt: TGTGCCAGCAGCTTAGCCCCACAGGGCTATGGCTACACCTTC; cdr3_aa: CASSLAPQGYGYTF
v_call: TRBV19; d_call: NA; j_call: TRBJ2-3; clone_size: NA; cdr3_nt: TGTGCCAGTAGTATCATGGGCTCAGATACGCAGTATTTT; cdr3_aa: CASSIMGSDTQYF
v_call: TRBV5-5; d_call: NA; j_call: TRBJ2-4; clone_size: NA; cdr3_nt: TGTGCCAGCAGCTTGGAACAGGGACTAGCCAAAAACATTCAGTACTTC; cdr3_aa: CASSLEQGLAKNIQYF
v_call: TRBV12-5; d_call: NA; j_call: TRBJ2-5; clone_size: NA; cdr3_nt: TGTGCTAGTGTTTCCCGGGACGTAGAAGAGACCCAGTACTTC; cdr3_aa: CASVSRDVEETQYF
v_call: TRBV5-1; d_call: NA; j_call: TRBJ2-1; clone_size: NA; cdr3_nt: TGCGCCAGCAGCTTGTTGGGGGGCGACTACAATGAGCAGTTCTTC; cdr3_aa: CASSLLGGDYNEQFF
v_call: TRBV7-3; d_call: NA; j_call: TRBJ2-3; clone_size: once; cdr3_nt: TGTGCCAGCAGCACCGACGGCCACCGAGGCACAGATACGCAGTATTTT; cdr3_aa: CASSTDGHRGTDTQYF
v_call: TRBV11-2; d_call: TRBD2; j_call: TRBJ2-5; clone_size: NA; cdr3_nt: TGTGCCAGCAGCTTTTTAGGCGTGGGGGGGGAGACCCAGTACTTC; cdr3_aa: CASSFLGVGGETQYF
v_call: TRBV15; d_call: NA; j_call: TRBJ1-6; clone_size: NA; cdr3_nt: TGTGCCACCAGCAGCATGAAAACAGGATTTAATTCACCCCTCCACTTT; cdr3_aa: CATSSMKTGFNSPLHF
v_call: TRBV15; d_call: TRBD1; j_call: TRBJ1-2; clone_size: NA; cdr3_nt: TGTGCCACCAGCAGAGAGGACAGGGGCCGCTATGGCTACACCTTC; cdr3_aa: CATSREDRGRYGYTF
v_call: TRBV7-3; d_call: NA; j_call: TRBJ1-1; clone_size: NA; cdr3_nt: TGTGCCAGCAGCTTCGCGGAGAACACTGAAGCTTTCTTT; cdr3_aa: CASSFAENTEAFF
v_call: TRBV2; d_call: TRBD2; j_call: TRBJ2-5; clone_size: NA; cdr3_nt: TGTGCCAGCACCGGGACTAGCGGGAGAAAAGAGACCCAGTACTTC; cdr3_aa: CASTGTSGRKETQYF
v_call: TRBV9; d_call: TRBD1; j_call: TRBJ1-2; clone_size: NA; cdr3_nt: TGTGCCAGCAGCGCTTCGACAGGGGGTATGGATGGCTACACCTTC; cdr3_aa: CASSASTGGMDGYTF
v_call: TRBV2; d_call: NA; j_call: TRBJ2-1; clone_size: NA; cdr3_nt: TGTGCCAGCAGTGTCCTCGTGAATGAGCAGTTCTTC; cdr3_aa: CASSVLVNEQFF
v_call: TRBV2; d_call: TRBD2; j_call: TRBJ2-1; clone_size: NA; cdr3_nt: TGTGCCAGTGGCGCTAGCGGGGGCCCAGTACTCTTC; cdr3_aa: CASGASGGPVLF
v_call: TRBV6-5; d_call: NA; j_call: TRBJ2-3; clone_size: NA; cdr3_nt: TGTGCCAGCAGTTACGAGGTGACTACGCAGTATTTT; cdr3_aa: CASSYEVTTQYF
v_call: TRBV4-1; d_call: TRBD2; j_call: TRBJ2-1; clone_size: few; cdr3_nt: TGCGCCAGCAGCCGCGGACTAGCGGGGTTTAAGAGCTCCTACAATGAGCAGTTCTTC; cdr3_aa: CASSRGLAGFKSSYNEQFF
v_call: TRBV5-1; d_call: NA; j_call: TRBJ1-5; clone_size: NA; cdr3_nt: TGCGCCAGCAGCGCACAGGGTAGTCAGCCCCAGCATTTT; cdr3_aa: CASSAQGSQPQHF
v_call: TRBV6-6; d_call: NA; j_call: TRBJ1-4; clone_size: NA; cdr3_nt: TGTGCCAGCAGTAACTCAGGGGTTCAACTGTTTTTT; cdr3_aa: CASSNSGVQLFF
v_call: TRBV6-1; d_call: TRBD1; j_call: TRBJ2-7; clone_size: few; cdr3_nt: TGTGCCAGCAGTATCCGGACAGGGGAAAGGGAGCAGTACTTC; cdr3_aa: CASSIRTGEREQYF
v_call: TRBV30; d_call: TRBD1; j_call: TRBJ2-3; clone_size: NA; cdr3_nt: TGTGCCTGGAGGATGGACAGGGGGATCTCTGATACGCAGTATTTT; cdr3_aa: CAWRMDRGISDTQYF
v_call: TRBV5-6; d_call: NA; j_call: TRBJ2-5; clone_size: NA; cdr3_nt: TGTGCCAGCAGCTTGGAAGGGGGGGCCCAGGCACAAGAGACCCAGTACTTC; cdr3_aa: CASSLEGGAQAQETQYF
v_call: TRBV5-1; d_call: TRBD2; j_call: TRBJ2-3; clone_size: NA; cdr3_nt: TGCGCCAGCAGCTTGTCCGGACTAGCGGGAGGACAAGATACGCAGTATTTT; cdr3_aa: CASSLSGLAGGQDTQYF
v_call: TRBV6-5; d_call: NA; j_call: TRBJ2-3; clone_size: NA; cdr3_nt: TGTGCCAGCAGTTACAGGGCGGCAGATACGCAGTATTTT; cdr3_aa: CASSYRAADTQYF
v_call: TRBV7-2; d_call: NA; j_call: TRBJ2-1; clone_size: NA; cdr3_nt: TGTGCCAGCAGCGCGGACAAGAGCTCCTACAATGAGCAGTTCTTC; cdr3_aa: CASSADKSSYNEQFF
v_call: TRBV6-1; d_call: TRBD1; j_call: TRBJ1-6; clone_size: NA; cdr3_nt: TGTGCCAGCAGTGAACGGACAGGGAACACGTATTCACCCCTCCACTTT; cdr3_aa: CASSERTGNTYSPLHF
v_call: TRBV5-1; d_call: NA; j_call: TRBJ2-5; clone_size: NA; cdr3_nt: TGCGCCAGCAGCTTTGCCGGGACTTCTGAGACCCAGTACTTC; cdr3_aa: CASSFAGTSETQYF
v_call: TRBV10-2; d_call: NA; j_call: TRBJ2-1; clone_size: NA; cdr3_nt: TGCGCCAGCAGGCGGAATTACAATGAGCAGTTCTTC; cdr3_aa: CASRRNYNEQFF
v_call: TRBV28; d_call: TRBD1; j_call: TRBJ1-1; clone_size: NA; cdr3_nt: TGTGCCAGCTACTATAGGGGGACAGGGGACACTGAAGCTTTCTTT; cdr3_aa: CASYYRGTGDTEAFF
v_call: TRBV9; d_call: TRBD2; j_call: TRBJ2-5; clone_size: NA; cdr3_nt: TGTGCCAGCAGCCAACTTAGCGGGGGGGAGACCCAGTACTTC; cdr3_aa: CASSQLSGGETQYF
v_call: TRBV7-9; d_call: NA; j_call: TRBJ1-2; clone_size: NA; cdr3_nt: TGTGCCAGCAGCCCCCGGGGGGTCGGCTACACCTTC; cdr3_aa: CASSPRGVGYTF
v_call: TRBV6-1; d_call: NA; j_call: TRBJ2-1; clone_size: NA; cdr3_nt: TGTGCCAGCAGTGAAGCGCGGCGGGGTACCTACAATGAGCAGTTCTTC; cdr3_aa: CASSEARRGTYNEQFF
v_call: TRBV6-1; d_call: NA; j_call: TRBJ1-1; clone_size: NA; cdr3_nt: TGTGCCAGCAAGGACAGTGTGTCTGAAGCTTTCTTT; cdr3_aa: CASKDSVSEAFF
v_call: TRBV5-1; d_call: NA; j_call: TRBJ1-1; clone_size: NA; cdr3_nt: TGCGCCAGCAGCTTGGCCGGGGGGGTTAGTACTGAAGCTTTCTTT; cdr3_aa: CASSLAGGVSTEAFF
v_call: TRBV28; d_call: NA; j_call: TRBJ2-4; clone_size: few; cdr3_nt: TGTGCCAGCAGCCGCGCGCTAGGGAACATTCAGTACTTC; cdr3_aa: CASSRALGNIQYF
v_call: TRBV19; d_call: NA; j_call: TRBJ2-1; clone_size: NA; cdr3_nt: TGTGCCAGTAGTAGGCGGAATGAGCAGTTCTTC; cdr3_aa: CASSRRNEQFF
v_call: TRBV9; d_call: NA; j_call: TRBJ2-1; clone_size: NA; cdr3_nt: TGTGCCAGCAGCGCCTTCGGACTCAATGAGCAGTTCTTC; cdr3_aa: CASSAFGLNEQFF
v_call: TRBV5-1; d_call: NA; j_call: TRBJ1-2; clone_size: NA; cdr3_nt: TGCGCCAGCAGCCCACGAGGGGGTGGCTACACCTTC; cdr3_aa: CASSPRGGGYTF
v_call: TRBV7-2; d_call: NA; j_call: TRBJ2-5; clone_size: NA; cdr3_nt: TGTGCCAGCAGCTTAACCCCCCAAGAGACCCAGTACTTC; cdr3_aa: CASSLTPQETQYF
v_call: TRBV27; d_call: TRBD1; j_call: TRBJ1-4; clone_size: NA; cdr3_nt: TGTGCCAGCAGACTGACAGGGTTGGTTGGTGAAAAACTGTTTTTT; cdr3_aa: CASRLTGLVGEKLFF
v_call: TRBV5-1; d_call: TRBD2; j_call: TRBJ2-1; clone_size: once; cdr3_nt: TGCGCCAGCAGCTTGGACGGGGCCCTAGCGGGGGCCTACAATGAGCAGTTCTTC; cdr3_aa: CASSLDGALAGAYNEQFF
v_call: TRBV19; d_call: TRBD1; j_call: TRBJ1-3; clone_size: NA; cdr3_nt: TGTGCCAGTAGTATGACGGGACAGGGAGCTGGAAACACCATATATTTT; cdr3_aa: CASSMTGQGAGNTIYF
v_call: TRBV18; d_call: NA; j_call: TRBJ1-5; clone_size: once; cdr3_nt: TGTGCCAGCTCACCACCGGCGGAAAGGGGGAGCAATCAGCCCCAGCATTTT; cdr3_aa: CASSPPAERGSNQPQHF
v_call: TRBV30; d_call: NA; j_call: TRBJ1-5; clone_size: NA; cdr3_nt: TGTGCCTGGAGTTCAGAGTTCAATCAGCCCCAGCATTTT; cdr3_aa: CAWSSEFNQPQHF
v_call: TRBV7-2; d_call: TRBD1; j_call: TRBJ1-2; clone_size: NA; cdr3_nt: TGTGCCAGCAGCTTACCTCCGGGACAGGGGGCGCGTGGCTACACCTTC; cdr3_aa: CASSLPPGQGARGYTF
v_call: TRBV7-8; d_call: NA; j_call: TRBJ1-1; clone_size: NA; cdr3_nt: TGTGCCAGCACCACAGTGGGGGAGGGCACTGAAGCTTTCTTT; cdr3_aa: CASTTVGEGTEAFF
v_call: TRBV10-2; d_call: TRBD2; j_call: TRBJ2-2; clone_size: NA; cdr3_nt: TGCGCCATCCATATAAGCGGGGGCCGAGGCGGGGAGCTGTTTTTT; cdr3_aa: CAIHISGGRGGELFF
v_call: TRBV4-1; d_call: TRBD1; j_call: TRBJ1-4; clone_size: NA; cdr3_nt: TGCGCCAGCAGCCAAGTTGGAATAGGGACAGGGGGAGAAAAACTGTTTTTT; cdr3_aa: CASSQVGIGTGGEKLFF
v_call: TRBV18; d_call: NA; j_call: TRBJ1-2; clone_size: NA; cdr3_nt: TGTGCCAGCTCACCAACCCAGGGATCTGGCTACACCTTC; cdr3_aa: CASSPTQGSGYTF